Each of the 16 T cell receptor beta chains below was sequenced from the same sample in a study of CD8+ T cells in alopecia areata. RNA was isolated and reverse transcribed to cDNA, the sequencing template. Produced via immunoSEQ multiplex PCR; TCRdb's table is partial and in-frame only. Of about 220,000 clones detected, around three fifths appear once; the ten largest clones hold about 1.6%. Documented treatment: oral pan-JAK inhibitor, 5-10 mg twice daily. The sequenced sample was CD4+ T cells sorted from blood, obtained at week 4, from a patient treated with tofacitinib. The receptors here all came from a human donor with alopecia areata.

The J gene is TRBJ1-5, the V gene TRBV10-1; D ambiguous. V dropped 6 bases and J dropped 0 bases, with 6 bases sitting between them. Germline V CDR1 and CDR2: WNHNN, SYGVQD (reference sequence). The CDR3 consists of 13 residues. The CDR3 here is CASSRNSNQPQHF. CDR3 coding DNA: TGCGCCAGCAGCCGAAATAGCAATCAGCCCCAGCATTTT.

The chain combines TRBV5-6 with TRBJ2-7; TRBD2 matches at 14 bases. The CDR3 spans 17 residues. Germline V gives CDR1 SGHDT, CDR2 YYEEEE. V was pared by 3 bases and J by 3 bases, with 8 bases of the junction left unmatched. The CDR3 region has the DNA TGTGCCAGCAGCTCGGGACTAGCGGGGGCCAACCACTACGAGCAGTACTTC. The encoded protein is CASSSGLAGANHYEQYF. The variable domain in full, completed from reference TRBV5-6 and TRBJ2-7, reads DAGVTQSPTHLIKTRGQQVTLRCSPKSGHDTVSWYQQALGQGPQFIFQYYEEEERQRGNFPDRFSGHQFPNYSSELNVNALLLGDSALYLCASSSGLAGANHYEQYFGPGTRLTVT.

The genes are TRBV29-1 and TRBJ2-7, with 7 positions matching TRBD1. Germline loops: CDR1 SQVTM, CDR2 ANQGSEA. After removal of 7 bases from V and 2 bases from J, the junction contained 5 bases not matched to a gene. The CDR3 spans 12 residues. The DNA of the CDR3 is TGCAGCGCAGAGACAGGGCCCTACGAGCAGTACTTC. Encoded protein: CSAETGPYEQYF.

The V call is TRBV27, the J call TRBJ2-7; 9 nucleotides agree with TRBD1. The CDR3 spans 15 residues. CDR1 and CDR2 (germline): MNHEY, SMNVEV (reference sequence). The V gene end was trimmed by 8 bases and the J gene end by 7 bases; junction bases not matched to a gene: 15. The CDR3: CASLQRGDRAGEQYF. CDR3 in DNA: TGTGCCAGCCTACAACGAGGGGACAGGGCGGGTGAGCAGTACTTC.

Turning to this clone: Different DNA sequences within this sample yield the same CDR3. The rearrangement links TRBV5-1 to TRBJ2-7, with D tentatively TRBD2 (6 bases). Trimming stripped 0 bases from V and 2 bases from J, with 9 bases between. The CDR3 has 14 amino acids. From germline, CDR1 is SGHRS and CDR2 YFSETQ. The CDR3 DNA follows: TGCGCCAGCAGCTTGGACGGGGGACCCTACGAGCAGTACTTC. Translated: CASSLDGGPYEQYF.

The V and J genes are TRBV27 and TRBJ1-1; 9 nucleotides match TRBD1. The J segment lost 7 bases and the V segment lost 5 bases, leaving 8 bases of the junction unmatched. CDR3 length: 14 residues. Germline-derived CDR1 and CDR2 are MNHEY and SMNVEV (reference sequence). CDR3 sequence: CASSPPGQGREAFF. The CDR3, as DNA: TGTGCCAGCAGTCCCCCGGGACAGGGACGTGAAGCTTTCTTT.

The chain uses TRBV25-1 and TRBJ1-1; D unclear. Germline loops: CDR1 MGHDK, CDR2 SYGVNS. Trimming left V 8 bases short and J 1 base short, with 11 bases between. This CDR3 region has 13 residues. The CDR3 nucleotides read TGTGCCAGCCGGGCCTTGGCGAACACTGAAGCTTTCTTT. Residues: CASRALANTEAFF. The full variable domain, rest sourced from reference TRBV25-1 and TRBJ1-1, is EADIYQTPRYLVIGTGKKITLECSQTMGHDKMYWYQQDPGMELHLIHYSYGVNSTEKGDLSSESTVSRIRTEHFPLTLESARPSHTSQYLCASRALANTEAFFGQGTRLTVV.

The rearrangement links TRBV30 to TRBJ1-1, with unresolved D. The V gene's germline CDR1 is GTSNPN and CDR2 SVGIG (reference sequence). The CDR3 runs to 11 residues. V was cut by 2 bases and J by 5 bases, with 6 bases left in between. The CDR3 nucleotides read TGTGCCTGGAGTCTTAGGACTGAAGCTTTCTTT. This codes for CAWSLRTEAFF.

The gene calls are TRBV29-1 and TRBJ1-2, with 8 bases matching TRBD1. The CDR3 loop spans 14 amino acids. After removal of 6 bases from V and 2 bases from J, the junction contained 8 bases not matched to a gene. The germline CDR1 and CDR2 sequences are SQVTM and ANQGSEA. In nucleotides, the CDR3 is TGCAGCGTCTCCACCGGGACAGGCAACTATGGCTACACCTTC. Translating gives CSVSTGTGNYGYTF.

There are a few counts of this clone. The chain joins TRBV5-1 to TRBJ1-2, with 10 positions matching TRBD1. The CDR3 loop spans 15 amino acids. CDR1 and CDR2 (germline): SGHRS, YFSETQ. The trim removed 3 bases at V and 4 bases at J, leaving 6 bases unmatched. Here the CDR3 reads CASSSATGGGYGYTF. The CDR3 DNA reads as TGCGCCAGCAGCTCTGCGACAGGGGGCGGCTATGGCTACACCTTC.

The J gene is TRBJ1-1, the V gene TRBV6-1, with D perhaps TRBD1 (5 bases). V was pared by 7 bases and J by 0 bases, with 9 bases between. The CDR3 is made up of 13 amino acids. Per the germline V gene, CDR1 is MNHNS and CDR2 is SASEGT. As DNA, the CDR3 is TGTGCCAGCATGCCGACAGTGAACACTGAAGCTTTCTTT. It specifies CASMPTVNTEAFF.

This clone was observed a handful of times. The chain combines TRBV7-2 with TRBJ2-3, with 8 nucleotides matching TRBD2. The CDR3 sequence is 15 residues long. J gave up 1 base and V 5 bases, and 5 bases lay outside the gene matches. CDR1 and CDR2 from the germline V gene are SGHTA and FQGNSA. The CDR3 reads CASSPRSGGTDTQYF. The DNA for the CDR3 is TGTGCCAGCAGCCCCCGTAGCGGGGGCACAGATACGCAGTATTTT. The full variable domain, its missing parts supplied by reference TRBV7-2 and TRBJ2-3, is GAGVSQSPSNKVTEKGKDVELRCDPISGHTALYWYRQSLGQGLEFLIYFQGNSAPDKSGLPSDRFSAERTGGSVSTLTIQRTQQEDSAVYLCASSPRSGGTDTQYFGPGTRLTVL.

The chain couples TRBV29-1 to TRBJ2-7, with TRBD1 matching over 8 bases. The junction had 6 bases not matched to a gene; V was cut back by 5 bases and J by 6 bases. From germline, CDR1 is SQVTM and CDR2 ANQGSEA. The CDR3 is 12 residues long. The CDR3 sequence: CSVTRQGSEQYF. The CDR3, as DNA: TGCAGCGTTACCCGACAGGGGAGCGAGCAGTACTTC.

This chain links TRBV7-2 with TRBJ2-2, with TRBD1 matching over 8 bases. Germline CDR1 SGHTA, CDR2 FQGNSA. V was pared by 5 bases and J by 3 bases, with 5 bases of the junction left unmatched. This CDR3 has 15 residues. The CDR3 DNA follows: TGTGCCAGCAGCAAAACAGGGGGTCACACCGGGGAGCTGTTTTTT. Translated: CASSKTGGHTGELFF.

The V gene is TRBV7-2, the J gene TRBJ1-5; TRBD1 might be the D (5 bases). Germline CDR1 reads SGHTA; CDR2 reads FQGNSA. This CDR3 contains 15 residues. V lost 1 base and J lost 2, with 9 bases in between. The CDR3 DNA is TGTGCCAGCAGCTTAGACGGGACGGGCAATCAGCCCCAGCATTTT. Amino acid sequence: CASSLDGTGNQPQHF.

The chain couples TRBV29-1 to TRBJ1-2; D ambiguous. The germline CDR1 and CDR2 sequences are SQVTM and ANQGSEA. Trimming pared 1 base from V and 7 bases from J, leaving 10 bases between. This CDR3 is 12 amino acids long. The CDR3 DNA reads TGCAGCGTTGAAGGAGTCGCCGGTGGCTACACCTTC. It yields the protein CSVEGVAGGYTF.